The clone carrying this T cell receptor beta chain was counted a single time. Its target is not known. Newly diagnosed hyperthyroidism patients aged 18 to 65 years had disease lasting under 2 months. The CDR3 contains 15 residues. CDR1 is SGHTA and CDR2 is FQGTGA in the germline V gene. The V end was cut by 5 bases, the J end by 3 bases, with 16 bases between. Researchers amplified the TCR beta CDR3 regions from RNA transcripts. In the first-round RT-PCR of the TCR CDR3, the HTBI primer set was used. Using its own MiXCR run on the multiplex PCR reads, TCRdb lists one record per CDR3 protein. The sample holds hundreds of thousands of distinct CDR3 sequences, around 15% seen once. These data originate in a study of T cells in Graves' hyperthyroidism and ophthalmopathy. Study-level information: The initial diagnosis was the point when peripheral blood was collected, ahead of any treatment.

Overall study results and limits: Ophthalmopathy cases were set apart from stable hyperthyroidism by a 13 V-J model. The model made its ophthalmopathy prediction, and onset followed a median approximately 6 months later.

The chain recombines TRBV7-3 with TRBJ1-1, with D maybe TRBD1 (6 bases). Sequencing used blood. The TCR comes from a woman under 30 with Graves' hyperthyroidism. CDR3 residues: CASSPRGGEDTEAFF. The CDR3 region has the DNA TGTGCCAGCAGCCCAAGGGGGGGAGAGGACACTGAAGCTTTCTTT.